This entry describes one TCR beta chain. What antigen it recognizes has not been identified. No qualities accompany the bases; no much larger clone lies one base away. For the CD8 naive samples, CD45RO-negative cells were positively selected for CCR7, yielding a CD45RA+CCR7+ population from which TemRA cells were excluded. The donors were healthy, HIV-negative adults with no recently reported acute infections or vaccinations. Every donor was a Caucasian adult living in Nashville, Tennessee, USA. After blood collection by leukapheresis, PBMCs were isolated using Ficoll-Histopaque density gradient centrifugation and then cryopreserved in the vapor phase of liquid nitrogen. Analytical flow cytometry was used to check the purity and quantity of each magnetically sorted T cell population. Genomic DNA was isolated from every sorted fraction and measured by UV absorbance on a Nanodrop 2000c. CDR1 is given as MNHNY and CDR2 as SVGAGI, both from the germline V gene (reference sequence). The junction shows trimming of 6 bases on V and 3 bases on J, plus 18 bases between the germline ends. The CDR3 covers 15 residues, taking in both the cysteine and the phenylalanine. Only the CDR3 part of the read is kept: 45 bases, read in frame from the first base.

TCR CDR3 regions were amplified from genomic DNA by multiplex PCR using the deep immunoSEQ assay. For each cell subset, the extracted genomic DNA was distributed evenly across all wells of several immunoSEQ 96-well plates, and each plate served as one replicate. Each replicate PCR for sorted subsets received roughly 0.2 ug genomic DNA, equal to 30,000 or so T cell genomes. The purified libraries were quantified using a Qubit 3.0 fluorometer, sized with a Bioanalyzer 2100, and then quantified again using the KAPA Library Quantification kit. A separate single-read 150-cycle Illumina NextSeq 550 flow cell was used to sequence each immunoSEQ 96-well plate. The source study handled its data this way. Because the immunoSEQ output included only junctional sequences and no quality scores, the filtering could not be the same as the filtering used for full-length reads. Sequences were annotated with PyIR, a Python wrapper for IgBLAST v1.9, and V/J genes and CDR3 were assigned using IMGT germline references. Reads with weak V/J assignments (E-value above 1e-6), missing CDR3, stop codons, out-of-frame junctions, or ambiguous translated residues were removed. A V3J clonotype was defined by an identical inferred V gene, J gene, and CDR3 amino acid sequence. Percentage overlap between repertoires was calculated by dividing the number of shared unique clonotypes by the size of the smaller repertoire. Richness of each repertoire was evaluated using RTK rarefaction, the Chao1 estimator, and Recon v2.1 estimates of unobserved clonotypes. For all TCRbeta clonotypes obtained by the gDNA method from a handful of donors, generation probabilities were computed with OLGA. TCRdb retrieved this table from immuneACCESS and kept in-frame rearrangements only. Not all clones are present; in checked studies, unresolved V genes account for under half, and no reason is known for the remainder. The DNA gave D and trimming, while V, J and clone size come from that table. The sample table records 450,000 to 700,000 clones; around 95% of these occur just once. Around 0.097% of the sample lies in the top ten.

This sample was included in a study of shared clonotypes between healthy human individuals (dated by TCRdb to 2018 to 2020). A note on the overall study: Three men and a couple of women, aged 18 to 49 years, made up the cohort. Blood TCR repertoires of roughly five healthy adults were deeply sequenced to estimate repertoire size and the extent of clonotype sharing between individuals. For each donor, CD4 naive and CD4 memory were each given three plates, CD8 naive was given two plates, and CD8 memory was given one plate. Per donor, leukapheresis produced somewhere between about 0.94 and 10 billion PBMCs. Different laboratories and diverse techniques were used to prepare libraries and sequence TCR repertoires, to increase sequencing depth and limit assay-specific biases.

Study-level results and caveats: Compared with non-shared clonotypes, the clonotypes found in all four sorted-subset donors had higher generation probabilities. Across a handful of donors, 5% to 6% of naive CD4, around 3.5% of naive CD8, 2% to 2.5% of memory CD4, and 0.4% of memory CD8 clonotypes were shared. Incomplete sequencing was indicated by rarefaction of sorted-subset datasets, despite the large sequencing depth. Pairwise subsampling led to the expectation that sequencing depth would affect the degree of clonotype sharing among donors. Sampling was limited to blood, and TCR repertoires in tissue likely differ from TCR repertoires in blood. Because the study included a small number of donors, the genetic and exposure-history diversity represented was limited. Naive subsets generally had larger estimated clonotype richness than memory subsets.

The V gene is TRBV6-6 and the J gene is TRBJ2-7; the D segment might be TRBD1 or TRBD2, since each matches 5 bases. The specimen was naive CD8+ T cells sorted from blood. What the cell subset or site label conveys for this sample: CD45RA+CCR7+. This TCR derives from a young woman in good health. The nucleotides read TGTGCCAGCAGGCAATCCCGGGACGGAGACTACGAGCAGTACTTC. Translated, it reads CASRQSRDGDYEQYF.